This TCR beta chain came from a study of blood T cell repertoires in COVID-19. The J segment lost 5 bases and the V segment lost 5 bases, leaving 12 bases of the junction unmatched. Germline CDR1 is SGHNT and CDR2 is YENEEA. This CDR3 region has 15 residues. Clones were sequenced by immunoSEQ multiplex PCR, and TCRdb holds only the in-frame ones, with some missing. The repertoire holds 100,000 or so clones, with 69% as singletons. This clone was counted between two and nine times. The source of this sequence is an elderly man with acute or convalescent COVID-19. The material sequenced was peripheral blood. The rearrangement uses TRBV11-3 and TRBJ2-7; 7 bases align to TRBD2. CDR3 nucleotides: TGTGCCAGCAGCCAAGGGTTGGGGGGGAGCGACGAGCAGTACTTC. Protein sequence: CASSQGLGGSDEQYF.